This paragraph covers one T cell receptor (beta chain) sequence. These data are taken from a study of blood T cell repertoires in COVID-19. As for the study in general: Symptom resolution, clearance, or two negative PCRs marked donors in Cohort 3 as recovered. Material from acute and convalescent COVID-19 was sourced from the United States, Italy and Spain.

Ages ranged from about 18 to 89 years, with residence in fewer than 25 US areas. Participants' own reports of clinical history determined their cohort assignment. Produced via immunoSEQ multiplex PCR; TCRdb's table is partial and in-frame only. The table lists approximately 250,000 clones, more than 75% of them singletons. The ends lost 1 base at V and 2 bases at J; junction bases unmatched: 14. Germline V lookup: CDR1 SGHTA, CDR2 FQGNSA. This CDR3 region has 19 residues. The sequence was obtained from a woman between 55 and 75 years old in a cohort exposed to, infected with or recovered from COVID-19 (not recorded which). The sample comprised PBMCs or T cells enriched from blood (not recorded which). V and J are TRBV7-2 and TRBJ1-5; 7 bases are a match to TRBD1. This CDR3 is CASSLERSRGKMGNQPQHF. The CDR3 DNA follows: TGTGCCAGCAGCTTAGAGCGTAGCAGGGGGAAAATGGGCAATCAGCCCCAGCATTTT.